This is a list of T cell receptor beta chains from one sample in a study of blood T cell repertoires in COVID-19. The method was immunoSEQ multiplex PCR; TCRdb's version includes in-frame clones alone and lacks a portion of them. Of more than 140,000 clones listed, approximately 86% were seen once; the top ten hold over 8%. Input material: peripheral blood. These receptors were obtained from a woman aged 60-75 years with acute or convalescent COVID-19. CDR3s include the opening cysteine and the closing phenylalanine or tryptophan. D genes are given only for firm matches. Part of the rows lack a size; the others show once, few, many or a class for expanded clones.

v_gene: TRBV24-1
abundance: NA
len: 14
d_gene: NA
j_gene: TRBJ1-2
CDR3aa: CATSDLSRTYGYTF
CDR3nt: TGTGCCACCAGTGATTTGAGCAGGACATATGGCTACACCTTC

v_gene: TRBV4-3
abundance: NA
len: 15
d_gene: NA
j_gene: TRBJ2-3
CDR3aa: CASSQEGDWADTQYF
CDR3nt: TGCGCCAGCAGCCAAGAAGGGGACTGGGCAGATACGCAGTATTTT

v_gene: TRBV15
abundance: NA
len: 17
d_gene: TRBD2
j_gene: TRBJ2-1
CDR3aa: CATSRDLAGGLYNEQFF
CDR3nt: TGTGCCACCAGCAGAGATCTAGCGGGGGGCCTATACAATGAGCAGTTCTTC

v_gene: TRBV3-1/TRBV3-2
abundance: NA
len: 14
d_gene: NA
j_gene: TRBJ2-3
CDR3aa: CASSRRPGADTQYF
CDR3nt: TGTGCCAGCAGCCGCCGACCGGGGGCAGATACGCAGTATTTT

v_gene: TRBV12-5
abundance: NA
len: 14
d_gene: TRBD1
j_gene: TRBJ1-4
CDR3aa: CASGLGTGAEKLFF
CDR3nt: TGTGCTAGTGGTTTAGGGACAGGGGCCGAAAAACTGTTTTTT

v_gene: TRBV18
abundance: NA
len: 13
d_gene: NA
j_gene: TRBJ1-2
CDR3aa: CASSPLDSLGYTF
CDR3nt: TGTGCCAGCTCACCACTCGACAGTCTAGGCTACACCTTC

v_gene: TRBV28
abundance: NA
len: 14
d_gene: NA
j_gene: TRBJ1-2
CDR3aa: CAISNKIPYYGYTF
CDR3nt: TGTGCCATCAGCAACAAAATCCCTTACTATGGCTACACCTTC

v_gene: TRBV19
abundance: NA
len: 14
d_gene: TRBD1
j_gene: TRBJ2-1
CDR3aa: CASLGQGAFNEQFF
CDR3nt: TGTGCCAGTCTGGGACAGGGGGCTTTTAATGAGCAGTTCTTC

v_gene: TRBV6-4
abundance: NA
len: 17
d_gene: NA
j_gene: TRBJ2-3
CDR3aa: CASRPRGSGAPTDTQYF
CDR3nt: TGTGCCAGCAGGCCCAGGGGGTCGGGGGCACCCACAGATACGCAGTATTTT

v_gene: TRBV7-8
abundance: NA
len: 14
d_gene: TRBD1
j_gene: TRBJ1-5
CDR3aa: CASSLDRNNQPQHF
CDR3nt: TGTGCCAGCAGCTTGGACAGGAACAATCAGCCCCAGCATTTT

v_gene: TRBV18
abundance: NA
len: 15
d_gene: NA
j_gene: TRBJ1-4
CDR3aa: CASSPPVSHGGKLFF
CDR3nt: TGTGCCAGCTCACCACCTGTCTCACACGGGGGAAAACTGTTTTTT

v_gene: TRBV6-5
abundance: NA
len: 13
d_gene: NA
j_gene: TRBJ1-2
CDR3aa: CASSLGQNYGYTF
CDR3nt: TGTGCCAGCAGCCTTGGACAGAACTATGGCTACACCTTC

v_gene: TRBV5-4
abundance: NA
len: 15
d_gene: TRBD2
j_gene: TRBJ2-3
CDR3aa: CASSFSGGASDTQYF
CDR3nt: TGTGCCAGCAGCTTCAGCGGGGGGGCATCAGATACGCAGTATTTT

v_gene: TRBV12-3/TRBV12-4
abundance: NA
len: 13
d_gene: TRBD2
j_gene: TRBJ2-3
CDR3aa: CASRGLAGLTQYF
CDR3nt: TGTGCCAGCAGGGGACTAGCGGGGCTAACGCAGTATTTT

v_gene: TRBV10-2
abundance: NA
len: 15
d_gene: NA
j_gene: TRBJ2-1
CDR3aa: CASSPQSRTYNEQFF
CDR3nt: TGCGCCAGCAGTCCACAGAGCCGGACCTACAATGAGCAGTTCTTC

v_gene: TRBV28
abundance: NA
len: 17
d_gene: TRBD1
j_gene: TRBJ2-1
CDR3aa: CASSRIKTGGSYNEQFF
CDR3nt: TGTGCCAGCAGCCGGATTAAAACAGGGGGCTCCTACAATGAGCAGTTCTTC

v_gene: TRBV1
abundance: NA
len: 18
d_gene: NA
j_gene: TRBJ2-2
CDR3aa: CTSSQFEDRRGRDRGAVF
CDR3nt: TGCACCAGCAGCCAATTCGAGGACCGGCGGGGGAGGGACCGGGGAGCTGTTTTT

v_gene: TRBV3-1/TRBV3-2
abundance: NA
len: 13
d_gene: NA
j_gene: TRBJ1-1
CDR3aa: CASSQRGYTEAFF
CDR3nt: TGTGCCAGCAGCCAAAGGGGGTACACTGAAGCTTTCTTT

v_gene: TRBV25-1
abundance: NA
len: 17
d_gene: NA
j_gene: TRBJ1-5
CDR3aa: CASSEGGGRASNQPQHF
CDR3nt: TGTGCCAGCAGTGAAGGGGGAGGTAGGGCCAGCAATCAGCCCCAGCATTTT

v_gene: TRBV2
abundance: once
len: 14
d_gene: NA
j_gene: TRBJ2-7
CDR3aa: CATQRQAESYEQYF
CDR3nt: TGTGCCACTCAAAGACAGGCCGAATCCTACGAGCAGTACTTC

v_gene: TRBV5-1
abundance: once
len: 19
d_gene: TRBD1
j_gene: TRBJ1-5
CDR3aa: CASSLVAKVGTGRDQPQHF
CDR3nt: TGCGCCAGCAGCTTGGTTGCAAAGGTGGGGACAGGAAGGGATCAGCCCCAGCATTTT

v_gene: TRBV19
abundance: NA
len: 16
d_gene: TRBD2
j_gene: TRBJ2-3
CDR3aa: CASSIRAGGFTDTQYF
CDR3nt: TGTGCCAGTAGTATCCGAGCGGGGGGGTTCACAGATACGCAGTATTTT